This TCR beta chain was obtained from a study of CD8+CD57+ T cells in acquired aplastic anemia. This CDR3 has 13 residues. V was trimmed by 3 bases and J by 7 bases, leaving 12 bases between them. Germline CDR1 and CDR2: LNHNV and YYDKDF (reference sequence). An expansion of CD8+CD57+ cells by flow cytometry had been shown in patients chosen for sequencing. According to the study, genomic DNA was the template for TCR beta VDJ and CDR3 profiling. One entry per CDR3 protein results from TCRdb running MiXCR on the reads. The sample holds around 130,000 distinct CDR3 sequences, approximately 61% seen once.

The J gene is TRBJ2-5, the V gene TRBV15; a possible D gene is TRBD1 (6 bases). Input material: sorted CD4+, CD8+, or CD8+CD57+ T cells (not recorded which) from PBMCs. This sequence was found in a human donor with aplastic anemia. The CDR3 region is CATSRGDTGTQYF. In DNA, the CDR3 is TGTGCCACCAGCAGGGGGGACACGGGGACCCAGTACTTC.